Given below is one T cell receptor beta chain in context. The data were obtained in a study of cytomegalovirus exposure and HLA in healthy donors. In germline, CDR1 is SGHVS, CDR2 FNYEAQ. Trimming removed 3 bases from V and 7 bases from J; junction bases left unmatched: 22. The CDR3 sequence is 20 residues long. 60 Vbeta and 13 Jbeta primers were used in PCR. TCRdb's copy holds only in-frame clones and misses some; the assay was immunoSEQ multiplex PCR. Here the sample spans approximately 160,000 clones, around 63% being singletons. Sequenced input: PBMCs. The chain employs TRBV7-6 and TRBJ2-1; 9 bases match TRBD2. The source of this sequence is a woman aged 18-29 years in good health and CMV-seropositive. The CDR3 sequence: CASSFAPRSTAGGLINEQFF. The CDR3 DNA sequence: TGTGCCAGCAGCTTTGCCCCCAGGTCGACGGCGGGAGGGTTAATTAATGAGCAGTTCTTC. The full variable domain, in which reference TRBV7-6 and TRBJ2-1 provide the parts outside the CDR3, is GAGVSQSPRYKVTKRGQDVALRCDPISGHVSLYWYRQALGQGPEFLTYFNYEAQQDKSGLPNDRFSAERPEGSISTLTIQRTEQRDSAMYRCASSFAPRSTAGGLINEQFFGPGTRLTVL.